The 21 T cell receptor beta chains listed next were all sequenced from one sample in a study of T cells in Graves' hyperthyroidism and ophthalmopathy. TCR beta CDR3 region amplification was performed from RNA transcripts. The study used the HTBI primer set for a first-round RT-PCR of the TCR CDR3. TCRdb ran MiXCR on the multiplex PCR reads and lists one entry per CDR3 protein. In the table there are about 500,000 distinct CDR3 sequences, 15% to 20% of which are singletons. Sequencing input: blood. These receptor sequences come from a woman aged 25 to 39 with Graves' ophthalmopathy.

The CDR3 spells CASSHTGTGNNSPLHF. The DNA of the CDR3 is TGTGCCAGCAGTCACACCGGGACAGGAAATAATTCACCCCTCCACTTT. The J gene is TRBJ1-6, the V gene TRBV6-1, with TRBD1 identical over 8 bases. The trim removed 5 bases at V and 5 bases at J, leaving 8 bases unmatched. This CDR3 has 16 amino acids. Germline lookup yields CDR1 MNHNS and CDR2 SASEGT.

This clonotype was picked up many times. The chain combines TRBV3-1 with TRBJ1-3; D gene ambiguous. The V gene's germline CDR1 is LGHDT and CDR2 YNNKEL (reference sequence). V gave up 2 bases and J gave up 0 bases, with 8 bases separating them. This CDR3 spans 15 amino acids. The CDR3 sequence: CASSQPGISGNTIYF. The CDR3 DNA sequence: TGTGCCAGCAGCCAACCGGGGATCTCTGGAAACACCATATATTTT.

This clonotype was counted ten times or more. CDR3 protein: CASSLGNRTAPYEQYF. CDR3 DNA: TGTGCCAGCAGTTTAGGGAACCGGACGGCCCCCTACGAGCAGTACTTC. The genes are TRBV12-3 or TRBV12-4 and TRBJ2-7; D is unresolved. Trimming left V 1 base short and J 2 bases short, with 15 bases between. This CDR3 is 16 amino acids long.

The chain uses TRBV7-2 and TRBJ2-7; 9 positions agree with TRBD2. Germline lookup yields CDR1 SGHTA and CDR2 FQGNSA. V dropped 5 bases and J dropped 0; count of bases not matched to a gene: 8. CDR3 length: 16 residues. The CDR3 DNA reads as TGTGCCAGCAGCCCATCTAGCGGGGTTGCCTCCTACGAGCAGTACTTC. Amino acids: CASSPSSGVASYEQYF.

This clonotype was observed a handful of times. The chain recombines TRBV7-8 with TRBJ2-7; D is ambiguous. The germline CDR1 and CDR2 sequences are SGHVS and FQNEAQ. Trimming left V 6 bases short and J 6 bases short, with 12 bases between. This CDR3 spans 12 amino acids. The CDR3 nucleotides read TGTGCCAGCAGTAGTCCAAGTATCGAGCAGTACTTC. This translates into CASSSPSIEQYF.

This clonotype was counted between two and nine times. This sequence joins TRBV9 and TRBJ1-6, with D uncertain. The CDR3 consists of 14 residues. Deletions cut 0 bases from V and 8 bases from J, with 9 bases between. CDR1 SGDLS and CDR2 YYNGEE come from the germline V gene. DNA for the CDR3: TGTGCCAGCAGCGTAGGGCAGTCGGATTCACCCCTCCACTTT. Amino acid sequence: CASSVGQSDSPLHF.

This clonotype was observed many times. The chain uses TRBV11-2 and TRBJ1-1, with D unclear. Germline lookup yields CDR1 SGHAT and CDR2 FQNNGV. This CDR3 region has 14 residues. V gave up 0 bases and J gave up 4 bases, with 9 bases separating them. CDR3 sequence: CASSLDGLGTEAFF. CDR3 DNA: TGTGCCAGCAGCTTAGATGGATTGGGCACTGAAGCTTTCTTT.

V and J are TRBV7-9 and TRBJ2-7; D might be TRBD1 (6 bases). The germline V and J ends were trimmed by 1 base and 5 bases, with 12 bases remaining between them. This CDR3 contains 14 residues. The V gene's germline CDR1 is SEHNR and CDR2 FQNEAQ (reference sequence). Here the CDR3 reads CASSLDQGSDEQYF. The CDR3 DNA sequence: TGTGCCAGCAGCTTAGATCAGGGGAGTGACGAGCAGTACTTC.

This chain links TRBV6-2 or TRBV6-3 with TRBJ2-1, with 8 bases lining up with TRBD2. The DNA matches TRBJ2-7 better at its end, which makes the J call doubtful. Germline V CDR1 and CDR2: MNHEY, SVGEGT. The CDR3 loop spans 16 amino acids. The CDR3 region has the DNA TGTGCCAGCAGTTACCACGGACTAGCAGATTACAATGAGCAGTACTTC. Protein product: CASSYHGLADYNEQYF.

The V gene is TRBV10-2, the J gene TRBJ2-5, with D uncertain. V was shortened by 3 bases and J by 2 bases, with 7 bases between the two germline ends. Per germline, CDR1 WSHSY and CDR2 SAAADI. The length of the CDR3 is 13 residues. As DNA, the CDR3 is TGCGCCAGCAGTGAAGGGTTTCAAGAGACCCAGTACTTC. Translated: CASSEGFQETQYF.

This clonotype showed up many times. V usage is TRBV20-1 and J usage is TRBJ2-7, with 8 bases identical to TRBD1. CDR1 DFQATT and CDR2 SNEGSKA come from the germline V gene (reference sequence). The trim removed 6 bases at V and 4 bases at J, leaving 8 bases unmatched. This CDR3 region has 13 residues. The CDR3 DNA reads TGCAGTGCAACGGACAGGGAGGTGTACGAGCAGTACTTC. This gives the protein CSATDREVYEQYF.

This clonotype has ten or more counts. The J gene is TRBJ1-5, the V gene TRBV5-5, with 7 bases aligning to TRBD1. The trim removed 4 bases at V and 4 bases at J, leaving 5 bases unmatched. This CDR3 has 14 amino acids. Germline values: CDR1 SGHKS, CDR2 YYEKEE (reference sequence). Here the CDR3 reads CASSADRVNQPQHF. DNA for the CDR3: TGTGCCAGCAGCGCCGACAGGGTAAATCAGCCCCAGCATTTT.

This clonotype was counted at least ten times. The chain has TRBV7-2 and TRBJ2-6; no clear D. The germline V and J ends were trimmed by 3 bases and 0 bases, with 9 bases remaining between them. Germline CDR1 and CDR2: SGHTA and FQGNSA. The CDR3 has 16 residues. This CDR3 is CASSFRSASGANVLTF. The CDR3 bases are TGTGCCAGCAGCTTCAGGAGCGCCTCTGGGGCCAACGTCCTGACTTTC.

This clonotype has only a few counts. This chain links TRBV20-1 with TRBJ2-1; D remains ambiguous. The CDR3 has 13 amino acids. Germline loops: CDR1 DFQATT, CDR2 SNEGSKA (reference sequence). V dropped 6 bases and J dropped 4 bases, with 13 bases sitting between them. CDR3 sequence: CSAPAEFYNEQFF. The CDR3 nucleotides are TGCAGTGCACCCGCTGAATTTTACAATGAGCAGTTCTTC.

This clonotype was observed at least ten times. This chain's CDR3 is CASSLWGLAYNEQFF. CDR3 sequence (DNA): TGTGCCAGCAGTCTATGGGGACTAGCCTACAATGAGCAGTTCTTC. The chain employs TRBV12-3 or TRBV12-4 and TRBJ2-1, with 8 nucleotides matching TRBD2. J gave up 2 bases and V 5 bases, and 5 bases lay outside the gene matches. The CDR3 totals 15 residues.

This clonotype appeared many times. This chain connects TRBV18 to TRBJ2-7; tentatively, D is TRBD1 (6 bases). The ends were cut back, 4 bases at V and 2 bases at J, with 9 bases in the middle. Germline V gene lookup returns CDR1 KGHSH and CDR2 LQKENI. The CDR3 is 13 amino acids. Written as DNA, the CDR3 is TGTGCCAGCTCACAGGCAGGGGCCTACGAGCAGTACTTC. It translates to CASSQAGAYEQYF.

This clonotype was picked up many times. This rearrangement joins TRBV2 to TRBJ2-5; D tentatively reads TRBD1 or TRBD2 (5 bases each). The CDR3 sequence is 15 residues long. Between the trimmed V and J ends, which lost 2 bases and 2 bases, there was a span of 12 bases. Germline-derived CDR1 and CDR2 are SNHLY and FYNNEI. The CDR3 protein is CASSELGPGQETQYF. CDR3 nucleotide sequence: TGTGCCAGCAGTGAACTGGGGCCGGGGCAAGAGACCCAGTACTTC.

There are many counts of this clonotype. This rearrangement joins TRBV28 to TRBJ2-1; 7 nucleotides align to TRBD1. Losses at the gene ends were 7 bases for V and 3 bases for J; bases not matched to a gene: 0. CDR3 size: 12 residues. Germline lookup yields CDR1 MDHEN and CDR2 SYDVKM. CDR3 DNA: TGTGCCAGCACAGGGGGCTACAATGAGCAGTTCTTC. Encoded protein: CASTGGYNEQFF.

This clonotype was observed many times. The chain employs TRBV7-2 and TRBJ2-7; D is undetermined. Germline V lookup: CDR1 SGHTA, CDR2 FQGNSA. The CDR3 loop spans 15 amino acids. V was pared by 5 bases and J by 3 bases, with 17 bases between. This chain's CDR3 is CASSPHYLRNYEQYF. CDR3 sequence (DNA): TGTGCCAGCAGCCCTCACTACTTGAGAAACTACGAGCAGTACTTC.

This clonotype was observed at least ten times. The rearrangement joins TRBV28 to TRBJ2-5, with D unresolved. V lost 7 bases and J lost 1, with 13 bases in between. The CDR3 has 14 amino acids. Per the germline V gene, CDR1 is MDHEN and CDR2 is SYDVKM. The DNA of the CDR3 is TGTGCCAGCACCCAAACGAACAGCCAAGAGACCCAGTACTTC. Amino acids: CASTQTNSQETQYF.

This clonotype was found many times. This chain connects TRBV12-3 or TRBV12-4 to TRBJ2-7; D perhaps matches TRBD2 (5 bases). This CDR3 is built from 15 residues. Trimming removed 5 bases at V and 2 bases at J, with 16 bases between. The CDR3 loop is CASSVSYSGTYEQYF. DNA for the CDR3: TGTGCCAGCAGTGTTTCGTATTCGGGAACCTACGAGCAGTACTTC.